Sequencing of this TCR beta chain was carried out in a study of identical twins. Template switching supplied a universal primer site; unique molecular identifiers were carried on the cDNA. TCRdb re-called the 5' RACE reads through MiXCR, storing one row per CDR3 protein. The sample consists of about 340,000 distinct CDR3 sequences, roughly 12% of them appearing once. Points from the study as a whole: Twins shared beta out-of-frame sequences in excess, but this excess was weaker. Twins shared out-of-frame alpha sequences with excess low generation probability. With abundant cord blood beta clonotypes, insertions were fewer; memory repertoires showed no such pattern.

The length of the CDR3 is 14 residues. Looked up from germline, CDR1 is MNHNS and CDR2 is SASEGT. V shed 6 bases and J shed 5 bases, with 14 bases lying between them. This clonotype was observed a few times. Its antigen is still unknown. These data are also associated with another study on yellow fever vaccine responses in identical twins.

What was sequenced was CD8+ T cells sorted from blood. The receptor was isolated from a woman aged 18 to 35 in good health. V is TRBV6-1 and J is TRBJ2-1, with D possibly matching TRBD2 (5 bases). CDR3 residues: CASRDGLGNNEQFF. CDR3 coding DNA: TGTGCCAGCAGGGATGGACTGGGGAACAATGAGCAGTTCTTC.